This T cell receptor (beta chain) was identified during a study of radiotherapy plus CTLA-4 blockade in lung cancer. Clones were read by immunoSEQ multiplex PCR, and TCRdb kept only the in-frame ones, dropping some. The sample includes 40,000 to 60,000 clones, approximately 78% of them seen just once. Chemo-refractory metastatic non-small-cell lung cancer patients received focal radiation with ipilimumab CTLA-4 blockade. Study results and caveats: Reportedly, early blood T cell clone dynamics best predicted response, with interferon-beta.

Concerning this clone: Its antigen remains unidentified.

CDR1 ENHRY and CDR2 SYGVKD come from the germline V gene. V was pared by 4 bases and J by 5 bases, with 17 bases between. The CDR3 extends over 16 amino acids. The receptor's source is a human donor with non-small cell lung cancer who had stable disease on radiotherapy plus ipilimumab. V is TRBV10-3 and J is TRBJ2-2; D is possibly TRBD2 (5 bases). The source material was peripheral blood, sampled from a patient treated with radiotherapy plus ipilimumab. CDR3 DNA: TGTGCCATCAGTGGGGAGCGGCAGATAGGGACCGGGGAGCTGTTTTTT. Its translation is CAISGERQIGTGELFF.